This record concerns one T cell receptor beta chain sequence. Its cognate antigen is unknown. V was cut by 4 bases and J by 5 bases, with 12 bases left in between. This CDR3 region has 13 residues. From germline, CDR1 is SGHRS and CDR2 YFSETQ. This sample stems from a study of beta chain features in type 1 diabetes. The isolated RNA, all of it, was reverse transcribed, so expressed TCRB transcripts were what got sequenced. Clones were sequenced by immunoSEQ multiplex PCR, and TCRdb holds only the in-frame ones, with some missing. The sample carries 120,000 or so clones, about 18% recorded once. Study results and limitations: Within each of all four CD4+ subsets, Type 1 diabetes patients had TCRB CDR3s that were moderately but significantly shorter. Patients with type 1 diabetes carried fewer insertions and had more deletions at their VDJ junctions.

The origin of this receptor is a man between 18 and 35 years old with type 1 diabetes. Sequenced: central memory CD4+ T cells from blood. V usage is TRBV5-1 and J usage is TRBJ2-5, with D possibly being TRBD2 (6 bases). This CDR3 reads CASSRTEGETQYF. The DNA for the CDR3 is TGCGCCAGCAGCCGGACGGAGGGGGAGACCCAGTACTTC. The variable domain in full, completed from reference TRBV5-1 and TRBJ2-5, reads KAGVTQTPRYLIKTRGQQVTLSCSPISGHRSVSWYQQTPGQGLQFLFEYFSETQRNKGNFPGRFSGRQFSNSRSEMNVSTLELGDSALYLCASSRTEGETQYFGPGTRLLVL.